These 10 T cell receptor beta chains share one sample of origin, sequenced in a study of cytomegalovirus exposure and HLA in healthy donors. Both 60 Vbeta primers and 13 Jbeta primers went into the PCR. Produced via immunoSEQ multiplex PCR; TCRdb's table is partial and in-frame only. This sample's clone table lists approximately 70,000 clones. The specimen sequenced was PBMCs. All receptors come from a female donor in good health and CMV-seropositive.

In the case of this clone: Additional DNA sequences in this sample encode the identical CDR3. This chain's CDR3 is CAARGGVGGTEAFF. The CDR3 bases are TGTGCCGCGAGGGGCGGCGTGGGAGGGACTGAAGCTTTCTTT. The chain recombines TRBV10-3 with TRBJ1-1, with D perhaps matching TRBD1 (5 bases). Trimming left V 11 bases short and J 5 bases short, with 21 bases between. The CDR3 consists of 14 residues. The V gene's germline CDR1 is ENHRY and CDR2 SYGVKD.

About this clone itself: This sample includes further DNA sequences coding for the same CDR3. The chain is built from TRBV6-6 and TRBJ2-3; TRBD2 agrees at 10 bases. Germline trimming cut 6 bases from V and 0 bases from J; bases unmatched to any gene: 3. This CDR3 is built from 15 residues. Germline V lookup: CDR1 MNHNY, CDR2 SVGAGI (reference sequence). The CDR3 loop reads CASRLAGTSTDTQYF. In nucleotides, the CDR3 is TGTGCCAGCAGACTAGCGGGAACTAGCACAGATACGCAGTATTTT.

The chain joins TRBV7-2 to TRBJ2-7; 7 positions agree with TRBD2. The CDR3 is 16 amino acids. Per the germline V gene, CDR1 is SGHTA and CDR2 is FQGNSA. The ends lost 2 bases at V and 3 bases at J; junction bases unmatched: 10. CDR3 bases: TGTGCCAGCAGCTTAATGGGCAGCGGGGTAATCTACGAGCAGTACTTC. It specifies CASSLMGSGVIYEQYF.

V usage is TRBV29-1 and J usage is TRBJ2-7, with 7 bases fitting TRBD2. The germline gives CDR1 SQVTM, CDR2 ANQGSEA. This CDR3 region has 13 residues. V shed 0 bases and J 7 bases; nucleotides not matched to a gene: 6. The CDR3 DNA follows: TGCAGCGTTGAAGAGGAGGCCGGGGGGGAGCAGTACTTC. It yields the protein CSVEEEAGGEQYF.

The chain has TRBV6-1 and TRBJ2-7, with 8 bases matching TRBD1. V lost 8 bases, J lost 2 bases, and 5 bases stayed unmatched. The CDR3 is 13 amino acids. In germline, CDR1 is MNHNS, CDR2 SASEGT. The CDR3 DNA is TGTGCCAGCCGGGACAGGAGCGCCTACGAGCAGTACTTC. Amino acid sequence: CASRDRSAYEQYF.

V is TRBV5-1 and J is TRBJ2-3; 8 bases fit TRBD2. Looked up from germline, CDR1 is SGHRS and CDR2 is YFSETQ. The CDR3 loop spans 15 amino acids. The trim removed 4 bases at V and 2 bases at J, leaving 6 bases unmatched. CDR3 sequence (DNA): TGCGCCAGCAGCCGGACTAGCTGGAACACAGATACGCAGTATTTT. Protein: CASSRTSWNTDTQYF.

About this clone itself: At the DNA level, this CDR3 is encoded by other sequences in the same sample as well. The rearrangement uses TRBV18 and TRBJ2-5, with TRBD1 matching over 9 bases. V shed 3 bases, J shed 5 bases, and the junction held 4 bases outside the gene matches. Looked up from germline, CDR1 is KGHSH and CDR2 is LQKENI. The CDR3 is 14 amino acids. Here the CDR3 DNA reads TGTGCCAGCTCACCGGGACAGGGAGGGGAGACCCAGTACTTC. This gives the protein CASSPGQGGETQYF.

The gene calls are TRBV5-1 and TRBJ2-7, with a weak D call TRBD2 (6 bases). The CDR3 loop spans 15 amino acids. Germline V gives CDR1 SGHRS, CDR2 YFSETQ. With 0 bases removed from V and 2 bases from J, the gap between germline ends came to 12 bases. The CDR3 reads CASSLDHSGAYEQYF. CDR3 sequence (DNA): TGCGCCAGCAGCTTGGACCACTCGGGGGCCTACGAGCAGTACTTC. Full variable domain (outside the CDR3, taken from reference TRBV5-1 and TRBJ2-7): KAGVTQTPRYLIKTRGQQVTLSCSPISGHRSVSWYQQTPGQGLQFLFEYFSETQRNKGNFPGRFSGRQFSNSRSEMNVSTLELGDSALYLCASSLDHSGAYEQYFGPGTRLTVT.

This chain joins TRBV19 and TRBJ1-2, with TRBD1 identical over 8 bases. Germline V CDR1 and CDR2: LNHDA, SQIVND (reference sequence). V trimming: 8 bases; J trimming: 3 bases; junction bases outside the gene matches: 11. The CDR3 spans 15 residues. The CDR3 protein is CASSEGRGLHYGYTF. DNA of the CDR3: TGTGCCAGTTCGGAGGGCAGGGGGCTTCACTATGGCTACACCTTC.

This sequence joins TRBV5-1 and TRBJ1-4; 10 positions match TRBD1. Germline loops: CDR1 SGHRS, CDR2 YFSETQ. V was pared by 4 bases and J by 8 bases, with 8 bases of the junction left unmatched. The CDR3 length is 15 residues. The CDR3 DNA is TGCGCCAGCAGCCGGGACAGGGGAGATAGGGAAAAACTGTTTTTT. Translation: CASSRDRGDREKLFF. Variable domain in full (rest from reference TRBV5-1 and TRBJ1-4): KAGVTQTPRYLIKTRGQQVTLSCSPISGHRSVSWYQQTPGQGLQFLFEYFSETQRNKGNFPGRFSGRQFSNSRSEMNVSTLELGDSALYLCASSRDRGDREKLFFGSGTQLSVL.